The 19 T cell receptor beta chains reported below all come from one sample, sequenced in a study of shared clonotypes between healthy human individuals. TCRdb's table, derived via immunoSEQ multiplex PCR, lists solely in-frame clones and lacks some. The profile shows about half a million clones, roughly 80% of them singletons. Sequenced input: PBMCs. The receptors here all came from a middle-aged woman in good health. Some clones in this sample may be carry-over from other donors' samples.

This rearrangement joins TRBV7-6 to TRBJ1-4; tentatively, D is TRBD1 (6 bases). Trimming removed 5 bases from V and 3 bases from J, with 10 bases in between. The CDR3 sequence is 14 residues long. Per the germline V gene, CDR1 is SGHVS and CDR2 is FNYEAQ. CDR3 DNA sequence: TGTGCCAGCAGCGCCACAGGGCCTAATGAAAAACTGTTTTTT. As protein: CASSATGPNEKLFF.

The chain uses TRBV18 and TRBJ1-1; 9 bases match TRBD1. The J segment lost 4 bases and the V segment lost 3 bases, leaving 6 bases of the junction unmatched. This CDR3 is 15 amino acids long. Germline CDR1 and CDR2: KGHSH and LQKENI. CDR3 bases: TGTGCCAGCTCACCGAGGACAGGGGAGCCCACTGAAGCTTTCTTT. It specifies CASSPRTGEPTEAFF.

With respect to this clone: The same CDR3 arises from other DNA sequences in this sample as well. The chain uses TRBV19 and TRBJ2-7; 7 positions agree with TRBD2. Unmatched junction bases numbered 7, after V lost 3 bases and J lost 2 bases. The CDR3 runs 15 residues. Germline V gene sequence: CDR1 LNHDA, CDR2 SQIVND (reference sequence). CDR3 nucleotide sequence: TGTGCCAGTAGTATCTTGGCTAGCGGACCCTACGAGCAGTACTTC. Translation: CASSILASGPYEQYF.

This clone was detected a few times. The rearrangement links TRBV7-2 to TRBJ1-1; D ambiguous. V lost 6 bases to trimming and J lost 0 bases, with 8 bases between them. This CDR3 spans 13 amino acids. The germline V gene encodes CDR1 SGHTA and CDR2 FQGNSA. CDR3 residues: CASRRELNTEAFF. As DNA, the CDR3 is TGTGCCAGCAGAAGAGAACTGAACACTGAAGCTTTCTTT.

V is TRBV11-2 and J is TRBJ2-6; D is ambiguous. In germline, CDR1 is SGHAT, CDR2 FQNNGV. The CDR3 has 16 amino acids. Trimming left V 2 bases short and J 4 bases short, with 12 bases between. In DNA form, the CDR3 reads TGTGCCAGCAGCTTATGGTTGGATCCCGGGGCCAACGTCCTGACTTTC. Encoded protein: CASSLWLDPGANVLTF.

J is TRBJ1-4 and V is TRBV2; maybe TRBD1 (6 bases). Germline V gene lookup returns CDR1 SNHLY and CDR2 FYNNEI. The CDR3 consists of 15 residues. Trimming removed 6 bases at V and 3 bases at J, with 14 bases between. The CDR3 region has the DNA TGTGCCAGCAGGGATGGGACAACGGCTAATGAAAAACTGTTTTTT. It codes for CASRDGTTANEKLFF.

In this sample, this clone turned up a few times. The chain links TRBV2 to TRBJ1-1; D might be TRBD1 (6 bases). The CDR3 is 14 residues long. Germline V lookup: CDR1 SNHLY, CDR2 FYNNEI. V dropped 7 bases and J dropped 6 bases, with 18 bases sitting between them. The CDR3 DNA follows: TGTGCCAGCACCTTACGAGGGGGAGGTTCTGAAGCTTTCTTT. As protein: CASTLRGGGSEAFF.

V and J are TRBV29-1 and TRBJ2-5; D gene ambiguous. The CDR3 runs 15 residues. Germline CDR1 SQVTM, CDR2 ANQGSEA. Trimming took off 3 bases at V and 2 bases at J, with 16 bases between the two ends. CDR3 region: CSVDYGSPIQETQYF. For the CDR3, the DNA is TGCAGCGTTGATTACGGCAGTCCGATACAAGAGACCCAGTACTTC.

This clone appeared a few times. The CDR3 loop reads CASGQGVDYTDTQYF. The CDR3 DNA is TGTGCTAGTGGACAGGGGGTGGACTACACAGATACGCAGTATTTT. The rearrangement uses TRBV12-5 and TRBJ2-3; 8 bases fit TRBD1. Germline V gene data show CDR1 as LGHNT and CDR2 as FRNRAP. The CDR3 loop spans 15 amino acids. The trim removed 6 bases at V and 2 bases at J, leaving 7 bases unmatched.

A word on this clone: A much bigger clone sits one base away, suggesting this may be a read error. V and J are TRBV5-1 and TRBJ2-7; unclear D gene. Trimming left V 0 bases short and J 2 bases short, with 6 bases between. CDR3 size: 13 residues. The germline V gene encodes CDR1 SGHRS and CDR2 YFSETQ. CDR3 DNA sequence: TGCGCCAGCAGCTTGGGTGTTCCCTACGAGCAGTACTTC. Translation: CASSLGVPYEQYF.

In DNA form, the CDR3 reads TGCGCCAGCAGTGAGTCGAAAGGACAGGTCTATGGCTACACCTTC. It encodes CASSESKGQVYGYTF. The J gene is TRBJ1-2, the V gene TRBV10-2; 7 bases map to TRBD1. Trimming removed 0 bases from V and 4 bases from J; junction bases left unmatched: 5. The CDR3 totals 15 residues. From germline, CDR1 is WSHSY and CDR2 SAAADI.

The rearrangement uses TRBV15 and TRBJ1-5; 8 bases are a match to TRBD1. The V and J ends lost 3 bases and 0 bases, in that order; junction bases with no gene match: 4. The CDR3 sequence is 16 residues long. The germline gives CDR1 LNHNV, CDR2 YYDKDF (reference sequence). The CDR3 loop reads CATSRGTGHSNQPQHF. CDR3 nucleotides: TGTGCCACCAGCAGGGGGACAGGACATAGCAATCAGCCCCAGCATTTT.

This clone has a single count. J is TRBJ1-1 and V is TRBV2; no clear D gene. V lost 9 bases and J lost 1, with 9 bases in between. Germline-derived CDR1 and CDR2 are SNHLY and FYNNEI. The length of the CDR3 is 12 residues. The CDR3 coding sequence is TGTGCCAGTGAGAGGGAGAACACTGAAGCTTTCTTT. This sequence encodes CASERENTEAFF.

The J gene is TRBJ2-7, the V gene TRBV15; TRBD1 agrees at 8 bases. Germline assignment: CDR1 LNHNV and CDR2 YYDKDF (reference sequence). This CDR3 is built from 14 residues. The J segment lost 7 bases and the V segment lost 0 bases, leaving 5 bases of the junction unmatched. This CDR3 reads CATSRDRTGREQYF. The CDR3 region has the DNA TGTGCCACCAGCAGAGACCGGACAGGGCGGGAGCAGTACTTC.

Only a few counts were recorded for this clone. CDR3 in amino acids: CASSRGGGREQYF. DNA for the CDR3: TGTGCCAGCAGCCGCGGTGGAGGGCGCGAGCAGTACTTC. The chain links TRBV5-6 to TRBJ2-7; TRBD2 is a possible D gene (6 bases). This CDR3 contains 13 residues. With 4 bases removed from V and 6 bases from J, the gap between germline ends came to 14 bases. Germline CDR1 reads SGHDT; CDR2 reads YYEEEE.

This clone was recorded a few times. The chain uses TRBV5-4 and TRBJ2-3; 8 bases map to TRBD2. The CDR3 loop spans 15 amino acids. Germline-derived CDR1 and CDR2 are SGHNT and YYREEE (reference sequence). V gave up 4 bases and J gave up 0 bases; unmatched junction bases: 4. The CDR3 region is CASSLTSASTDTQYF. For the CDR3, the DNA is TGTGCCAGCAGCCTGACTAGCGCGAGCACAGATACGCAGTATTTT.

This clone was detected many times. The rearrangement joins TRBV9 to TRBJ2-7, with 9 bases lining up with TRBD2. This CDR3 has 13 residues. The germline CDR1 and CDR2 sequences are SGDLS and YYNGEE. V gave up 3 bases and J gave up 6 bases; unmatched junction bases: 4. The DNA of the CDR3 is TGTGCCAGCAGCGACCGACTAGCGGCCGAGCAGTACTTC. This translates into CASSDRLAAEQYF.

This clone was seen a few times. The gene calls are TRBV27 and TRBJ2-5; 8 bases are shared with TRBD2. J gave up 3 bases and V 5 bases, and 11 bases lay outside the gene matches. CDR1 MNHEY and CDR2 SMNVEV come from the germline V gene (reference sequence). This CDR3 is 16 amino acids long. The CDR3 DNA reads TGTGCCAGCAGTCCCCCTCTTAGTAGCGGGAAAGAGACCCAGTACTTC. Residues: CASSPPLSSGKETQYF.

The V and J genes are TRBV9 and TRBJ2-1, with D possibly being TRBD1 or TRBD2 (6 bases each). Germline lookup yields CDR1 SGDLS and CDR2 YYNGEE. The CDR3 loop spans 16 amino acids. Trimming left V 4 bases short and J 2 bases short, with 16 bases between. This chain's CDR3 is CASSRSRGRTYNEQFF. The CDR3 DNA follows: TGTGCCAGCAGCCGATCCCGGGGGCGCACCTACAATGAGCAGTTCTTC. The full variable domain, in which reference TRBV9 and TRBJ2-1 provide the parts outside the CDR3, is DSGVTQTPKHLITATGQRVTLRCSPRSGDLSVYWYQQSLDQGLQFLIQYYNGEERAKGNILERFSAQQFPDLHSELNLSSLELGDSALYFCASSRSRGRTYNEQFFGPGTRLTVL.